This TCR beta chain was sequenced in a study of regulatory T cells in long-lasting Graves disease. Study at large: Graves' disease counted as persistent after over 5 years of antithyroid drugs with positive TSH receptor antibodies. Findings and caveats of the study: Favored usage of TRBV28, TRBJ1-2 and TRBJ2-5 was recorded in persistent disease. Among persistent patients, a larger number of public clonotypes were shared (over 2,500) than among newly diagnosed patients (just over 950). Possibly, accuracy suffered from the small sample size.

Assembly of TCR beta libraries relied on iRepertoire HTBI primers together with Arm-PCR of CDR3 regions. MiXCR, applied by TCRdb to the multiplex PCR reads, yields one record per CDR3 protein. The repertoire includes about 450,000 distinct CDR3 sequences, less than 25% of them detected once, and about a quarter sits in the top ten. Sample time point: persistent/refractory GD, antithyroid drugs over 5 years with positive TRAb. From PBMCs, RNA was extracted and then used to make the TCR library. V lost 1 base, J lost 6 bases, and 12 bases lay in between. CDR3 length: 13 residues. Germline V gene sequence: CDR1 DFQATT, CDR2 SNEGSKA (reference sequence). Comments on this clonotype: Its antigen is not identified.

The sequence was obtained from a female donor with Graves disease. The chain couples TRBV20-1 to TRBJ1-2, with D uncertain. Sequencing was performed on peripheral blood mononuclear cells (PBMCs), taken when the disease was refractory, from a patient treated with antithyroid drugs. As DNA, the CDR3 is TGCAGTGCTAGAGTTGAGGCCAGCCATGGCTACACCTTC. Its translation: CSARVEASHGYTF.